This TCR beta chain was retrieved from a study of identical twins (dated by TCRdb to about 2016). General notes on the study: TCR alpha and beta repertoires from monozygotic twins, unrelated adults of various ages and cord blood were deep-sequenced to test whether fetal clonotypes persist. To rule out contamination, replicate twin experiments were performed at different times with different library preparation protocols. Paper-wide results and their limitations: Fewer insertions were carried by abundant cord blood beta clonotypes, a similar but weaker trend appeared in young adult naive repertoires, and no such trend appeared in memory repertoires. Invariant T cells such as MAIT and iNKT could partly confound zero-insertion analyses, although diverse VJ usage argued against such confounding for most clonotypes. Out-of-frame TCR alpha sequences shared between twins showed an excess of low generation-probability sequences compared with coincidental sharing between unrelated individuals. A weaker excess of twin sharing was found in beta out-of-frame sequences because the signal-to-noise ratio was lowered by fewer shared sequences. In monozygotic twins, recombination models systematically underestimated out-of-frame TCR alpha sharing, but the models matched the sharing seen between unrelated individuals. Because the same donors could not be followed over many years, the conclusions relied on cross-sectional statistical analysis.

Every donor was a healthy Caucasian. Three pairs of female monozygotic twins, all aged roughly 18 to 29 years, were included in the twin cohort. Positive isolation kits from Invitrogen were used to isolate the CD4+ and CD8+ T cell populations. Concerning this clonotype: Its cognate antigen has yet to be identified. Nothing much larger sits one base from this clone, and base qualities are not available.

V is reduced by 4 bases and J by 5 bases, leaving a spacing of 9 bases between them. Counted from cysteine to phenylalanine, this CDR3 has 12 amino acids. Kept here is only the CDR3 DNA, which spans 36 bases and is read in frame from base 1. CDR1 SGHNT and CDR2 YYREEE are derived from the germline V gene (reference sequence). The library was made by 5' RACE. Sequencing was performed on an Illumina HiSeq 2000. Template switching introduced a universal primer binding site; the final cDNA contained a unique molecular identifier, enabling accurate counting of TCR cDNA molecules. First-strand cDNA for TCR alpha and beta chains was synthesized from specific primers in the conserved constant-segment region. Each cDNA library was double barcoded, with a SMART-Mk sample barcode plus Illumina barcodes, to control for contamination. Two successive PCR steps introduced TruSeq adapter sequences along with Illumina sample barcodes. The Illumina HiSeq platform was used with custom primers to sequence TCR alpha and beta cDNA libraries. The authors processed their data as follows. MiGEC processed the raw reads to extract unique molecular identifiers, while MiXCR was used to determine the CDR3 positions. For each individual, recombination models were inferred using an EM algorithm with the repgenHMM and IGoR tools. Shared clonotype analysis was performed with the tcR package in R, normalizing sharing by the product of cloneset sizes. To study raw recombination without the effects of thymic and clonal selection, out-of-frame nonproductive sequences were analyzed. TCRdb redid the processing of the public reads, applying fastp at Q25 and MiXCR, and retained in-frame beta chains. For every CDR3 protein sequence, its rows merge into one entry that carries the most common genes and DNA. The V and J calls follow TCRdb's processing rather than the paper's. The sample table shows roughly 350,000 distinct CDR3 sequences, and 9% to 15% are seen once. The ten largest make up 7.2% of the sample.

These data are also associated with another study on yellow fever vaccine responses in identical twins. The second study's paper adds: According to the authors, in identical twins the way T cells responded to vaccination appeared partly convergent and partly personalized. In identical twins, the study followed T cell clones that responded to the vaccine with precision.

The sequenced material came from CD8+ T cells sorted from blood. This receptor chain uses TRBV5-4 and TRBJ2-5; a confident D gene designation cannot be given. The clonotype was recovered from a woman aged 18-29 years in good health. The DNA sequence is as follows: TGTGCCAGCAGCCTCTCGCCGGAGACCCAGTACTTC. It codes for CASSLSPETQYF.